This entry concerns a single T cell receptor (beta chain). cDNA specific to TCR beta was made from 450 to 650 ng of total RNA, with a constant-region primer employed for priming. Slightly modified ARM-PCR served as the procedure for the TCR beta libraries. These libraries came from three rounds of nested multiplex PCR. The first two PCR rounds used TRBV1-TRBV30 primers with a Cbeta primer, roughly 10 cycles each. Each CDR3 protein is one row after TCRdb ran MiXCR on the multiplex PCR reads. The sample consists of fewer than 400,000 distinct CDR3 sequences, around three fifths of them appearing once. The source of the sample is a study of tumor-infiltrating lymphocytes in primary liver carcinoma. Background on the study: All patients had surgically resected primary liver carcinoma.

Blood RNA came from unsorted whole blood; germline DNA was also extracted. CDR3 size: 14 residues. Germline V gene lookup returns CDR1 GTSNPN and CDR2 SVGIG (reference sequence). The rearrangement links TRBV30 to TRBJ1-5; 7 bases map to TRBD1. The end of the DNA aligns better with TRBJ2-3, so the J call may be wrong. Sequenced sample: peripheral blood. The TCR comes from a man aged 35-49 years with primary liver carcinoma and hepatitis B virus infection. CDR3 nucleotide sequence: TGTGCCTGGAGCGGACAGGCTCCTGGTCAGCCCCAGTATTTT. Its protein is CAWSGQAPGQPQYF.